This record looks at one T cell receptor beta chain sequence and its context. The entry originates in a study of blood T cell repertoires in COVID-19. In the study overall: Whether acute or convalescent, the COVID-19 samples came from the United States, Italy and Spain.

In the original workflow: Reference gene primers were amplified, and this amplification served to estimate nucleated cell counts. The method was immunoSEQ multiplex PCR; TCRdb's version includes in-frame clones alone and lacks a portion of them. D and trimming come from the DNA, and the V and J calls and clone size come from that table. The sample lists over 100,000 clones; 70% to 90% were seen once. CDR1 is LGHNA and CDR2 is YNFKEQ in the germline V gene. V was shortened by 0 bases and J by 3 bases, with 12 bases between the two germline ends. There are 15 residues in the CDR3. This chain uses TRBV4-2 with TRBJ2-7, with no clear D. The sample comprised peripheral blood. The receptor comes from a human donor in a cohort sampled during active COVID-19. CDR3 bases: TGTGCCAGCAGCCAAGAAAGTGCCAGAAACTACGAGCAGTACTTC. The encoded protein is CASSQESARNYEQYF.